This T cell receptor beta chain was sequenced for a study of blood T cell repertoires in COVID-19. Overall study context: Specimens from acute and convalescent COVID-19 originated in the United States, Italy and Spain. Sources were T cells, B-cell-depleted T cells, or PBMCs; the material itself was cDNA or gDNA.

V shed 0 bases and J shed 2 bases, with 17 bases lying between them. Germline lookup yields CDR1 LNHDA and CDR2 SQIVND (reference sequence). The length of the CDR3 is 18 residues. The authors' processing: Using reference gene primer amplification, nucleated cell counts were estimated. Assay used: immunoSEQ multiplex PCR; TCRdb lists only in-frame clones, some missing. V, J and clone size derive from that table, while D and trimming were established from the DNA sequence. The sample includes fewer than 70,000 clones, 60% to 80% seen only once; the top ten take roughly 3.2%. The sequence was collected from a man between 60 and 75 years old with acute or convalescent COVID-19. Material for sequencing was peripheral blood. V gene TRBV19 combines with J gene TRBJ1-3, with TRBD1 as a possible D gene (6 bases). The CDR3 reads CASSIDRLIRTAGNTIYF. Written as DNA, the CDR3 is TGTGCCAGTAGTATAGATCGTCTTATAAGGACAGCTGGAAACACCATATATTTT.